This T cell receptor beta chain came from a study of T cell repertoires in cytomegalovirus infection. Study-wide background: As its CMV epitopes, the study selected recently identified HLA-C-restricted and well-studied HLA-B-restricted targets. It was the public TCR beta signatures that indicated both CMV infection and matching HLA type.

As to this clonotype: No antigen is known for it.

Whole-study findings and limits: Of the TCR beta families, the public ones yielded a cumulative frequency that identified carriers of CMV plus the relevant HLA. The ex vivo response showed dominance by HLA-C-restricted CMV-specific TCR beta clonotypes.

Trimming took off 2 bases at V and 5 bases at J, with 16 bases between the two ends. Germline assignment: CDR1 SGHVS and CDR2 FQNEAQ. CDR3 size: 15 residues. TCRdb itself ran the reads through MiXCR, one entry per CDR3 protein. The data hold approximately 1,000,000 distinct CDR3 sequences, with approximately 30% observed a single time. This clonotype was sampled from a human donor in good health (CMV status not recorded). Some clones in this sample may be carry-over from other donors' samples. The chain combines TRBV7-8 with TRBJ2-7, with D possibly TRBD2 on 5 matching bases. The sample was cultured CD8+ T cells from PBMCs, taken from culture after CMV antigen stimulation. In nucleotides, the CDR3 is TGTGCCAGCAGCTTACTAGGTCCCGGAGGAAACGAGCAGTACGTC. Its protein product is CASSLLGPGGNEQYV.